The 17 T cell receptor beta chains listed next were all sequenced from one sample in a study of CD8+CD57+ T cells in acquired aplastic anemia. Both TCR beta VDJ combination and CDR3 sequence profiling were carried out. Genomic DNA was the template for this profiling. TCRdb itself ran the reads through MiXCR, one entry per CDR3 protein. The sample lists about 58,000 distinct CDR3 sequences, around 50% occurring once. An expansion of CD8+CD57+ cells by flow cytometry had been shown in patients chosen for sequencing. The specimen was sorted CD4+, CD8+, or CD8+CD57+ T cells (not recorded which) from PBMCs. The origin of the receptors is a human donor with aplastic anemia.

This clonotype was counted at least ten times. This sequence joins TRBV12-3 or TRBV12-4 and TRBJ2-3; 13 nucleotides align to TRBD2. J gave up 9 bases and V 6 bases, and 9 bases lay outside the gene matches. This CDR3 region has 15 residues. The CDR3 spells CASRPPGLAGLTQYF. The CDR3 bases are TGTGCCAGCAGACCCCCGGGACTAGCGGGGTTAACGCAGTATTTT.

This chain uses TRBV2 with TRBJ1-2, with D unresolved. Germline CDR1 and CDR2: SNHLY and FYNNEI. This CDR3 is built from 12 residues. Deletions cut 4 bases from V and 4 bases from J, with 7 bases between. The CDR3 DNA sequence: TGTGCCAGCAGTGGACGCGCCTATGGCTACACCTTC. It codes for CASSGRAYGYTF.

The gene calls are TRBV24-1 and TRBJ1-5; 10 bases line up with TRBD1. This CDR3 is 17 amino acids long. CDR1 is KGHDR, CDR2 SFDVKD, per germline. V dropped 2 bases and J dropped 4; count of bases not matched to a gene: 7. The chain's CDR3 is CATSDSGTGAENQPQHF. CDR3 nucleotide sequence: TGTGCCACCAGTGATTCCGGGACAGGGGCTGAGAATCAGCCCCAGCATTTT.

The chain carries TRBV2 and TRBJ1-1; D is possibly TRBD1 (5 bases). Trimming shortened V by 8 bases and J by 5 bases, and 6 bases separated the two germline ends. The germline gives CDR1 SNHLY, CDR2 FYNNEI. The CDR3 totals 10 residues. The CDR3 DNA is TGTGCCAGCCCAGGGACTGAAGCTTTCTTT. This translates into CASPGTEAFF.

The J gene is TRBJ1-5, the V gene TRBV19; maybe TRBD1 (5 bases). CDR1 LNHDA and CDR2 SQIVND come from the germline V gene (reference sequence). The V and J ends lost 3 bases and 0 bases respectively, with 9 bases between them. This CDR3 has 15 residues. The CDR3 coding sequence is TGTGCCAGTAGTATGACAGTGAATAGCAATCAGCCCCAGCATTTT. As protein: CASSMTVNSNQPQHF.

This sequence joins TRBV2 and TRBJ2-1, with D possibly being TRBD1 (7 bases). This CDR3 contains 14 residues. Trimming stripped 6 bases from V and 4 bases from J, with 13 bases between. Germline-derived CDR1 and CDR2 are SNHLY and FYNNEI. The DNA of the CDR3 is TGTGCCAGCAGGGAGGGACAGTTATACAATGAGCAGTTCTTC. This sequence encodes CASREGQLYNEQFF.

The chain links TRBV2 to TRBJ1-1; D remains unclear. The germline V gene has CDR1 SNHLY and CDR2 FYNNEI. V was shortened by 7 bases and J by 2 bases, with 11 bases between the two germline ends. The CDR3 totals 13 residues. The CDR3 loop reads CASISLGNTEAFF. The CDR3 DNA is TGTGCCAGCATATCGCTAGGAAACACTGAAGCTTTCTTT.

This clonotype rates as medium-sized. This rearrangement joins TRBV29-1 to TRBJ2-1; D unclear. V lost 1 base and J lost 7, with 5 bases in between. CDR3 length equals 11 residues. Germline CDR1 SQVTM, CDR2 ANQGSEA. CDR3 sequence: CSVEVLNEQFF. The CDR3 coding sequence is TGCAGCGTTGAAGTGTTGAATGAGCAGTTCTTC.

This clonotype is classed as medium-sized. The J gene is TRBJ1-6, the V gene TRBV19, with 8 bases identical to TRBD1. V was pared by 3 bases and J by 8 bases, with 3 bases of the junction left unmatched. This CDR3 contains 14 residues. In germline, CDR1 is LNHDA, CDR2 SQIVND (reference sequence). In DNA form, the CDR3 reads TGTGCCAGTAGTATGAACAGGGGGTATTCACCCCTCCACTTT. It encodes CASSMNRGYSPLHF.

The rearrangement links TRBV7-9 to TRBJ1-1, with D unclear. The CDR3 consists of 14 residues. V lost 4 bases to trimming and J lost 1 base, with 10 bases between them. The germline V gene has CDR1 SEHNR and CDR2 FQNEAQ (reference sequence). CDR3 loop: CASSSLSPNTEAFF. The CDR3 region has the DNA TGTGCCAGCAGCTCCCTATCTCCGAACACTGAAGCTTTCTTT.

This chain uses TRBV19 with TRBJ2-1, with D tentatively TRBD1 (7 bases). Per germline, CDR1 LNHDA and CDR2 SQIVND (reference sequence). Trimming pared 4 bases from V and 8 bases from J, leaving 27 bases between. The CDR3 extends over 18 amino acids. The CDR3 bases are TGTGCCAGTAGTACCCGGGGGAGACAGGGCGGGCTACGGGATGAGCAGTTCTTC. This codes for CASSTRGRQGGLRDEQFF.

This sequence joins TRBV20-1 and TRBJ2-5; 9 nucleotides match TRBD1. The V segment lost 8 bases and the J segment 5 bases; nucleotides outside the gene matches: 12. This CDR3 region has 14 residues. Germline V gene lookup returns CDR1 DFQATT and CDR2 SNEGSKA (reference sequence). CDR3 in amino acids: CSSIPGQGGETQYF. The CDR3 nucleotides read TGCAGTTCAATTCCGGGACAGGGAGGGGAGACCCAGTACTTC.

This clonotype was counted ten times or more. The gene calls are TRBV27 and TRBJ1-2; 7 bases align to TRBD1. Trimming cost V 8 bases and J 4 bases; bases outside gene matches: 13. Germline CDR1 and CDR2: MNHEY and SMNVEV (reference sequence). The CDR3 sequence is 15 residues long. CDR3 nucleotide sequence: TGTGCCAGCGGTGGGTTGACAGGGAAAGTCTATGGCTACACCTTC. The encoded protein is CASGGLTGKVYGYTF.

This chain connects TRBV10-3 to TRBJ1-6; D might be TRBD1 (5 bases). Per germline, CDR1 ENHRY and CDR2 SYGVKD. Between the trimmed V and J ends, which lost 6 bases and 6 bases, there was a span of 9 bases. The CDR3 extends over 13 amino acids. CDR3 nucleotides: TGTGCCATCAGAGGGGAGGGTAATTCACCCCTCCACTTT. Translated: CAIRGEGNSPLHF.

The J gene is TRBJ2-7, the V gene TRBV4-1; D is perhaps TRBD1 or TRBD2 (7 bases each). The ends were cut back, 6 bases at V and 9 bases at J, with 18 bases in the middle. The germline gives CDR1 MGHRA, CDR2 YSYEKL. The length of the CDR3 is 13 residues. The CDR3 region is CASRLGGGGGQYV. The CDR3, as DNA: TGCGCCAGCAGACTAGGGGGCGGGGGCGGGCAGTACGTC.

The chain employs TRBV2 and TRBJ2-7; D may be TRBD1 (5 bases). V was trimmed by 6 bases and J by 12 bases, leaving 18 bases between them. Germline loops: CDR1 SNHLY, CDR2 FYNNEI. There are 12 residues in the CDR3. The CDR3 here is CASRPYTGPLYV. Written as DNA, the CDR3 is TGTGCCAGCAGGCCATACACAGGTCCCTTGTACGTC.

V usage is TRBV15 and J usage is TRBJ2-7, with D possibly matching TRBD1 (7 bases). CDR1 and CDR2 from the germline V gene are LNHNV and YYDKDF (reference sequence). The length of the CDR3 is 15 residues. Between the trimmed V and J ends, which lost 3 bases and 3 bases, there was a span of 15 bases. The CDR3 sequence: CATSRGGGQVYEQYF. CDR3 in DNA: TGTGCCACCAGCAGGGGGGGAGGACAGGTCTACGAGCAGTACTTC. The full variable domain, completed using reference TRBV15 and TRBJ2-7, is DAMVIQNPRYQVTQFGKPVTLSCSQTLNHNVMYWYQQKSSQAPKLLFHYYDKDFNNEADTPDNFQSRRPNTSFCFLDIRSPGLGDTAMYLCATSRGGGQVYEQYFGPGTRLTVT.